The clone carrying this TCR beta chain was seen once. Each PCR replicate run on unsorted PBMC took in about 0.3 ug DNA, tens of thousands of T cell genomes. Clones were sequenced by immunoSEQ multiplex PCR, and TCRdb holds only the in-frame ones, with some missing. The table has about half a million clones, around 73% seen once. This sample was taken from a study of shared clonotypes between healthy human individuals. Donors included only healthy HIV-negative adults lacking recent acute infections or vaccinations. Unsorted samples, those not sorted, used some 90 million PBMCs for genomic DNA. CDR1 and CDR2 from the germline V gene are MNHEY and SMNVEV (reference sequence). The CDR3 is 16 amino acids. Trimming cost V 5 bases and J 0 bases, with 16 bases left between them.

The chain joins TRBV27 to TRBJ1-2; D is possibly TRBD1 (6 bases). The sequenced material came from PBMCs. The TCR sequence derives from a woman aged 40-49 years in good health. Some clones in this sample may be carry-over from other donors' samples. The CDR3 spells CASSQGFPQANYGYTF. The CDR3 region has the DNA TGTGCCAGCAGTCAGGGGTTTCCCCAAGCTAACTATGGCTACACCTTC.